The rows below give T cell receptor beta chains drawn from one sample of a study of T cells in localized non-small cell lung cancer. Sequencing used immunoSEQ multiplex PCR; TCRdb keeps in-frame clones, though not all of them. The sample holds 50,000 or so clones, 60% to 85% seen once. Sequencing was performed on PBMCs, taken before any cancer treatment. These receptors all stem from a woman aged 35-75 years with stage II lung adenocarcinoma. The CDR3 runs from the conserved cysteine through the conserved F or W. D genes are given only for firm matches. Not all rows give a size; the values are once, few, many and, for expanded clones, a class.

v_call	clone_size	d_call	j_call	cdr3_aa	cdr3_nt
TRBV6-5	NA	TRBD1	TRBJ2-7	CASSYSTGAASEQYF	TGTGCCAGCAGTTACTCGACAGGGGCTGCCTCCGAGCAGTACTTC
TRBV19	few	NA	TRBJ1-5	CASSEGDQPQHF	TGTGCCAGTAGTGAAGGGGACCAGCCCCAGCATTTT
TRBV25-1	once	TRBD1	TRBJ1-3	CASSEYWTGSTNTIYF	TGTGCCAGCAGTGAATATTGGACAGGATCCACCAACACCATATATTTT
TRBV27	NA	NA	TRBJ1-1	CASRGTEAFF	TGTGCCAGCAGGGGCACTGAAGCTTTCTTT
TRBV7-2	many	TRBD1	TRBJ1-4	CASSSGGEKLFF	TGTGCCAGCAGCTCAGGGGGGGAAAAACTGTTTTTT
TRBV6-1	NA	TRBD2	TRBJ2-3	CASSESPGGGYTDTQYF	TGTGCCAGCAGTGAGTCCCCCGGCGGGGGATACACAGATACGCAGTATTTT
TRBV29-1	NA	TRBD1	TRBJ1-1	CSVRRQGRTEAFF	TGCAGCGTTCGAAGACAGGGGCGAACTGAAGCTTTCTTT
TRBV7-3	NA	NA	TRBJ2-3	CASSLTGYGGGFTDTQYF	TGTGCCAGCAGCTTAACTGGTTACGGCGGGGGCTTCACAGATACGCAGTATTTT
TRBV28	NA	TRBD1	TRBJ1-3	CASSFGQRTGNTIYF	TGTGCCAGCAGTTTCGGGCAGAGGACAGGGAACACCATATATTTT
TRBV30	once	TRBD1	TRBJ2-4	CAWSANQQGRRAKNIQYF	TGTGCCTGGAGTGCAAACCAACAGGGGCGGCGAGCCAAAAACATTCAGTACTTC
TRBV13	few	NA	TRBJ1-3	CASSLVTPGNTIYF	TGTGCCAGCAGCTTAGTGACTCCTGGAAACACCATATATTTT
TRBV9	few	TRBD1	TRBJ1-2	CASSALTGQGRHGYTF	TGTGCCAGCAGCGCACTTACGGGACAGGGAAGACATGGCTACACCTTC
TRBV10-3	NA	TRBD1	TRBJ2-7	CAISLQGNDEQYF	TGTGCCATCAGCCTACAGGGGAACGACGAGCAGTACTTC
TRBV28	NA	NA	TRBJ2-7	CASSSMVEKGYEQYF	TGTGCCAGCAGTTCTATGGTCGAGAAGGGGTACGAGCAGTACTTC
TRBV6-5	NA	NA	TRBJ1-1	CASSSAEGTHTEAFF	TGTGCCAGCAGTTCGGCGGAAGGGACGCACACTGAAGCTTTCTTT
TRBV7-9	NA	NA	TRBJ2-7	CASSPRDVEQYF	TGTGCCAGCAGCCCCAGGGACGTCGAGCAGTACTTC
TRBV19	NA	NA	TRBJ2-7	CASSIRRGSYEQYF	TGTGCCAGTAGTATACGGCGCGGGTCCTACGAGCAGTACTTC
TRBV7-9	NA	NA	TRBJ1-1	CASSSTKLFTGYTEAFF	TGTGCCAGCAGCTCCACTAAGCTTTTTACAGGGTACACTGAAGCTTTCTTT
TRBV15	NA	NA	TRBJ1-2	CATTLARGMGNYGYTF	TGTGCCACCACCCTAGCCCGGGGAATGGGGAACTATGGCTACACCTTC
TRBV28	NA	NA	TRBJ1-1	CASSPQSMNTEAFF	TGTGCCAGCAGCCCACAGTCCATGAACACTGAAGCTTTCTTT
TRBV10-1	NA	TRBD2	TRBJ2-3	CASSSGGKGTDTQYF	TGCGCCTCCAGTTCGGGGGGAAAAGGCACAGATACGCAGTATTTT
TRBV30	NA	NA	TRBJ2-6	CAWDPSGANVLTF	TGTGCCTGGGACCCCTCTGGGGCCAACGTCCTGACTTTC
TRBV19	few	TRBD1	TRBJ1-2	CASSAQGFSGYTF	TGTGCCAGTAGTGCACAGGGGTTCAGTGGCTACACCTTC
TRBV29-1	NA	NA	TRBJ2-2	CSVETGPTGELFF	TGCAGCGTTGAAACCGGTCCCACCGGGGAGCTGTTTTTT
TRBV7-6	NA	TRBD1	TRBJ1-3	CASSLAPGTGGNTIYF	TGTGCCAGCAGCTTAGCCCCGGGGACAGGGGGCAACACCATATATTTT
TRBV7-9	NA	NA	TRBJ2-1	CASSFEAYEQFF	TGTGCCAGCAGCTTCGAGGCTTACGAGCAGTTCTTC
TRBV19	NA	TRBD1	TRBJ1-4	CASRRDRANEKLFF	TGTGCCAGTAGAAGGGACAGGGCAAATGAAAAACTGTTTTTT
TRBV5-4	NA	NA	TRBJ2-2	CASSSLGGGYTGELFF	TGTGCCAGCAGCTCACTCGGAGGGGGCTACACCGGGGAGCTGTTTTTT
TRBV28	NA	TRBD1	TRBJ2-2	CASSLLARTGWNTGELFF	TGTGCCAGCAGCCTCCTTGCCCGGACAGGGTGGAACACCGGGGAGCTGTTTTTT
TRBV11-2	NA	NA	TRBJ2-5	CASSLAPLAGETQYF	TGTGCCAGCAGCTTAGCCCCTTTAGCCGGGGAGACCCAGTACTTC
TRBV6-5	NA	NA	TRBJ1-2	CASRDFTNYGYTF	TGTGCCAGCCGGGACTTTACTAACTATGGCTACACCTTC
TRBV29-1	NA	TRBD1	TRBJ2-7	CSVEGQWSPYEQYF	TGCAGCGTCGAGGGACAGTGGTCCCCCTACGAGCAGTACTTC
TRBV2	NA	NA	TRBJ1-1	CATLHAGNTEAFF	TGTGCCACCCTACACGCAGGGAACACTGAAGCTTTCTTT
TRBV19	NA	TRBD1	TRBJ1-5	CASSLSPGTGMQPQHF	TGTGCCAGTAGTCTAAGTCCCGGGACAGGGATGCAGCCCCAGCATTTT
TRBV30	NA	NA	TRBJ1-1	CAWNPGFTEAFF	TGTGCCTGGAACCCGGGTTTCACTGAAGCTTTCTTT
TRBV11-2	NA	NA	TRBJ2-1	CASSLNRDEQFF	TGTGCCAGCAGCTTAAATAGGGATGAGCAGTTCTTC
TRBV7-2	once	NA	TRBJ1-3	CASSLDGAGIPGNTIYF	TGTGCCAGCAGCTTAGATGGGGCAGGGATTCCTGGAAACACCATATATTTT
TRBV7-9	NA	NA	TRBJ2-6	CASSSRGSSGANVLTF	TGTGCCAGCAGCTCAAGGGGCAGCTCTGGGGCCAACGTCCTGACTTTC
TRBV27	NA	NA	TRBJ1-4	CASSFSGGRRSNEKLFF	TGTGCCAGCAGTTTTTCGGGGGGGCGCAGGTCTAATGAAAAACTGTTTTTT
TRBV7-9	NA	NA	TRBJ2-5	CASSLGTHAGETQYF	TGTGCCAGCAGCTTGGGGACGCATGCAGGGGAGACCCAGTACTTC
TRBV2	once	TRBD2	TRBJ2-3	CASSGSGGSLYF	TGTGCCAGCAGTGGTAGCGGGGGGAGTTTGTATTTT